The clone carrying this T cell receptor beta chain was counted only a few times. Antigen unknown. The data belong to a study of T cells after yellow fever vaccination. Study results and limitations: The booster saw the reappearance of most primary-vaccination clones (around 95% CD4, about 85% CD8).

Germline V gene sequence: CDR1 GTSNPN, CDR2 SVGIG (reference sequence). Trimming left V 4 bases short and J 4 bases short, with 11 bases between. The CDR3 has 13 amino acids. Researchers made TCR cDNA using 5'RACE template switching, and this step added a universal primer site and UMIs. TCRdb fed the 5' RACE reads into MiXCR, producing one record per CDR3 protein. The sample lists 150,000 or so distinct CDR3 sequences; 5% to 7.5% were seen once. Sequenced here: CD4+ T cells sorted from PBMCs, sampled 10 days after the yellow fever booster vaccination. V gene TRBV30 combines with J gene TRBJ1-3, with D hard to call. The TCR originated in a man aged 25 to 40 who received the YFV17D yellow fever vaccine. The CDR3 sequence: CAWIVGSGNTIYF. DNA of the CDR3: TGTGCCTGGATTGTGGGATCCGGAAACACCATATATTTT.